The 23 T cell receptor beta chains below were found in one sample sequenced in a study of blood T cells in healthy people across ages. Through a sample-barcoded 5' primer and a J-beta primer mix, a second PCR was run for roughly 7 to 12 cycles. TCRdb called the 5' RACE reads again in MiXCR, with one record for every CDR3 protein. The sample shows 700,000 to 900,000 distinct CDR3 sequences, roughly 24% of them seen only once. These data also featured in a second study, about T cells of mothers and their children.

The source material was blood. The receptor set was obtained from a boy younger than 18 in good health.

This clonotype was detected once. At one boundary the junction diverges from the germline segment, which might be a read error. This chain connects TRBV5-1 to TRBJ2-2; TRBD2 aligns across 14 bases. Germline values: CDR1 SGHRS, CDR2 YFSETQ. There are 18 residues in the CDR3. CDR3 in amino acids: CAGSERTSGRKRAGELFF. The CDR3, as DNA: TGCGCCGGCAGCGAACGGACTAGCGGGAGGAAAAGGGCCGGGGAGCTGTTTTTT. Using reference TRBV5-1 and TRBJ2-2 for the parts outside the CDR3, the full variable domain is KAGVTQTPRYLIKTRGQQVTLSCSPISGHRSVSWYQQTPGQGLQFLFEYFSETQRNKGNFPGRFSGRQFSNSRSEMNVSTLELGDSALYLCAGSERTSGRKRAGELFFGEGSRLTVL.

This rearrangement joins TRBV3-1 to TRBJ2-1, with D uncertain. CDR1 is LGHDT, CDR2 YNNKEL, per germline (reference sequence). There are 15 residues in the CDR3. Trimming cost V 0 bases and J 9 bases, with 15 bases left between them. The CDR3 loop is CASSQDLGRSGEQFF. Here the CDR3 DNA reads TGTGCCAGCAGCCAAGATCTGGGCAGGTCGGGTGAGCAGTTCTTC.

This clonotype was recorded a few times. The chain combines TRBV28 with TRBJ1-3, with no clear D. CDR1 is MDHEN and CDR2 is SYDVKM in the germline V gene. This CDR3 is built from 16 residues. The V end was cut by 5 bases, the J end by 3 bases, with 17 bases between. CDR3: CASSLAADKYGNTIYF. DNA for the CDR3: TGTGCCAGCAGTCTGGCGGCAGACAAGTATGGAAACACCATATATTTT.

The V gene is TRBV7-3, the J gene TRBJ1-2; 8 bases are shared with TRBD1. The length of the CDR3 is 13 residues. V dropped 5 bases and J dropped 7; count of bases not matched to a gene: 6. CDR1 is SGHTA and CDR2 is FQGTGA in the germline V gene. The CDR3 is CASSQDREAGYTF. CDR3 nucleotide sequence: TGTGCCAGCAGCCAGGACAGGGAGGCTGGCTACACCTTC. Together with reference TRBV7-3 and TRBJ1-2, the CDR3 gives the full variable domain: GAGVSQTPSNKVTEKGKYVELRCDPISGHTALYWYRQSLGQGPEFLIYFQGTGAADDSGLPNDRFFAVRPEGSVSTLKIQRTERGDSAVYLCASSQDREAGYTFGSGTRLTVV.

The chain carries TRBV29-1 and TRBJ2-7; 7 nucleotides line up with TRBD1. The CDR3 sequence is 12 residues long. V gave up 7 bases and J gave up 5 bases; unmatched junction bases: 8. Germline CDR1 SQVTM, CDR2 ANQGSEA. The CDR3: CSAATGADEQYF. The CDR3 nucleotides are TGCAGCGCCGCTACAGGGGCCGACGAGCAGTACTTC.

This clonotype was observed a handful of times. The chain joins TRBV5-6 to TRBJ1-4, with D perhaps TRBD1 (6 bases). Trimming cost V 3 bases and J 12 bases, with 18 bases left between them. CDR1 and CDR2 (germline): SGHDT, YYEEEE. The CDR3 sequence is 14 residues long. Here the CDR3 DNA reads TGTGCCAGCAGCTCATACAGGGCCCCAATGCAACTGTTTTTT. Amino acid sequence: CASSSYRAPMQLFF.

V is TRBV4-1 and J is TRBJ1-2; D gene unclear. Trimming removed 4 bases at V and 5 bases at J, with 17 bases between. CDR1 and CDR2 from the germline V gene are MGHRA and YSYEKL. CDR3 length: 15 amino acids. The CDR3 sequence: CASSPPEAGAYGYTF. The CDR3 DNA sequence: TGCGCCAGCAGCCCCCCCGAGGCAGGCGCGTATGGCTACACCTTC.

This clonotype has more than one count but fewer than ten. The chain uses TRBV5-4 and TRBJ2-3, with 10 positions matching TRBD2. The CDR3 is 16 residues long. Germline V gene sequence: CDR1 SGHNT, CDR2 YYREEE (reference sequence). V was clipped by 1 base and J by 2 bases; unmatched bases: 4. CDR3 sequence: CASSLQGLAYTDTQYF. The CDR3, as DNA: TGTGCCAGCAGCTTGCAGGGACTAGCGTACACAGATACGCAGTATTTT. Using reference TRBV5-4 and TRBJ2-3 for the parts outside the CDR3, the full variable domain is ETGVTQSPTHLIKTRGQQVTLRCSSQSGHNTVSWYQQALGQGPQFIFQYYREEENGRGNFPPRFSGLQFPNYSSELNVNALELDDSALYLCASSLQGLAYTDTQYFGPGTRLTVL.

This clonotype was counted a few times. CDR3 residues: CASRTTSGGEETQYF. The CDR3 nucleotides are TGTGCCAGCAGGACGACTAGCGGGGGGGAGGAGACCCAGTACTTC. This chain joins TRBV6-6 and TRBJ2-5; 14 bases line up with TRBD2. V lost 6 bases to trimming and J lost 5 bases; unmatched junction nucleotides: 5. This CDR3 region has 15 residues. Germline CDR1 and CDR2: MNHNY and SVGAGI (reference sequence).

This clonotype was counted a few times. The chain uses TRBV20-1 and TRBJ2-5; D might be TRBD1 or TRBD2, each matching 5 bases. The DNA end is more similar to TRBJ2-1, so the J call may be wrong. Germline CDR1 reads DFQATT; CDR2 reads SNEGSKA (reference sequence). The CDR3 is made up of 20 amino acids. CDR3 protein: CSARATGRLTETRGVGEQFF. For the CDR3, the DNA is TGCAGTGCTAGGGCCACGGGACGCCTGACTGAAACCCGAGGGGTTGGTGAGCAGTTCTTC.

This clonotype occurred once. The CDR3 nucleotides are TGTGCCAGCAACCCAACGGGGATACAAGAGACCCAGTACTTC. Translation gives CASNPTGIQETQYF. V gene TRBV12-3 or TRBV12-4 combines with J gene TRBJ2-5; the D gene is possibly TRBD2 (5 bases). The V gene lost 7 bases and the J gene lost 2 bases, with 14 bases spanning the gap. This CDR3 has 14 residues.

The V gene is TRBV12-3 or TRBV12-4, the J gene TRBJ2-5, with 7 nucleotides matching TRBD1. The J segment lost 3 bases and the V segment lost 7 bases, leaving 5 bases of the junction unmatched. This CDR3 region has 13 residues. The chain's CDR3 is CASTAGTEETQYF. The CDR3 region has the DNA TGTGCCAGCACCGCAGGGACAGAAGAGACCCAGTACTTC.

This clonotype was picked up a small number of times. This chain joins TRBV12-3 or TRBV12-4 and TRBJ2-2; D is undetermined. With 7 bases removed from V and 0 bases from J, the gap between germline ends came to 12 bases. The CDR3 runs to 15 residues. The DNA for the CDR3 is TGTGCCAGCACTCGCACGGCGACGAACACCGGGGAGCTGTTTTTT. Its translation: CASTRTATNTGELFF.

The V gene is TRBV20-1, the J gene TRBJ2-2; 7 positions agree with TRBD1. The CDR3 is 14 amino acids. Germline V gene data show CDR1 as DFQATT and CDR2 as SNEGSKA (reference sequence). J lost 7 bases, V lost 4 bases, and 9 bases had no gene match. This CDR3 reads CSATLRQGDGELFF. The CDR3 DNA reads as TGCAGTGCTACTCTTAGACAGGGTGACGGGGAGCTGTTTTTT.

This clonotype has only a few counts. This chain joins TRBV20-1 and TRBJ1-6, with D possibly being TRBD1 (5 bases). This CDR3 contains 14 residues. With 0 bases removed from V and 6 bases from J, the gap between germline ends came to 9 bases. Germline-derived CDR1 and CDR2 are DFQATT and SNEGSKA (reference sequence). The chain's CDR3 is CSAREGQANSPLHF. As DNA, the CDR3 is TGCAGTGCTAGAGAGGGGCAGGCTAATTCACCCCTCCACTTT.

This clonotype was seen a few times. The chain carries TRBV9 and TRBJ1-1, with D perhaps TRBD1 (6 bases). This CDR3 spans 14 amino acids. Germline CDR1 reads SGDLS; CDR2 reads YYNGEE. The V and J ends lost 0 bases and 5 bases respectively, with 11 bases between them. The CDR3 loop reads CASSVGGGPTEAFF. CDR3 DNA sequence: TGTGCCAGCAGCGTAGGAGGGGGGCCAACTGAAGCTTTCTTT. The variable domain in full, completed from reference TRBV9 and TRBJ1-1, reads DSGVTQTPKHLITATGQRVTLRCSPRSGDLSVYWYQQSLDQGLQFLIQYYNGEERAKGNILERFSAQQFPDLHSELNLSSLELGDSALYFCASSVGGGPTEAFFGQGTRLTVV.

This clonotype was counted a few times. The V and J genes are TRBV13 and TRBJ2-7; D gene unclear. Trimming pared 1 base from V and 6 bases from J, leaving 7 bases between. The germline CDR1 and CDR2 sequences are PRHDT and FYEKMQ (reference sequence). CDR3 length: 12 residues. Here the CDR3 DNA reads TGTGCCAGCAGCTTAGTACTGCGCGAGCAGTACTTC. This gives the protein CASSLVLREQYF.

The rearrangement joins TRBV7-3 to TRBJ1-2; D is undetermined. The CDR3 totals 15 residues. The germline gives CDR1 SGHTA, CDR2 FQGTGA. Trimming pared 1 base from V and 0 bases from J, leaving 9 bases between. CDR3 protein: CASSLMGSSNYGYTF. The DNA of the CDR3 is TGTGCCAGCAGCTTAATGGGCAGTTCTAACTATGGCTACACCTTC. Complete variable domain (other parts from reference TRBV7-3 and TRBJ1-2): GAGVSQTPSNKVTEKGKYVELRCDPISGHTALYWYRQSLGQGPEFLIYFQGTGAADDSGLPNDRFFAVRPEGSVSTLKIQRTERGDSAVYLCASSLMGSSNYGYTFGSGTRLTVV.

The CDR3 sequence is CASSLGVQGAYYGYTF. CDR3 nucleotides: TGTGCCAGCAGCTTAGGAGTACAGGGGGCCTACTATGGCTACACCTTC. The chain couples TRBV7-2 to TRBJ1-2; 9 nucleotides match TRBD1. The junction had 6 bases not matched to a gene; V was cut back by 1 base and J by 3 bases. Per germline, CDR1 SGHTA and CDR2 FQGNSA. This CDR3 spans 16 amino acids.

The chain has TRBV3-1 and TRBJ2-5, with D perhaps matching TRBD1 (6 bases). The J call may be faulty, since TRBJ2-7 better matches the DNA end. CDR3 length: 13 amino acids. Germline V gene sequence: CDR1 LGHDT, CDR2 YNNKEL (reference sequence). The CDR3 region has the DNA TGTGCCAGCAGCCAACTTTCCAGGGGCGAGCAGTACTTC. Protein sequence: CASSQLSRGEQYF.

The V call is TRBV27, the J call TRBJ2-5; TRBD2 aligns across 8 bases. The CDR3 consists of 15 residues. Germline loops: CDR1 MNHEY, CDR2 SMNVEV (reference sequence). Trimming at V came to 6 bases and at J to 2 bases, leaving 8 bases not matched to a gene. CDR3 in DNA: TGTGCCAGCAGCCTAAGGATAGCGGGGCAAGAGACCCAGTACTTC. Its protein product is CASSLRIAGQETQYF.

CDR3 sequence (DNA): TGTGCCAGCAGTGATACAGCGGGGGGGCGAAAGACCCAGTACTTC. Its translation: CASSDTAGGRKTQYF. The chain carries TRBV6-1 and TRBJ2-5, with TRBD2 matching 10 bases. V dropped 3 bases and J dropped 6; count of bases not matched to a gene: 7. Germline loops: CDR1 MNHNS, CDR2 SASEGT. The CDR3 has 15 amino acids.

V gene TRBV5-4 combines with J gene TRBJ2-3, with D unresolved. The CDR3 runs to 14 residues. V was clipped by 4 bases and J by 6 bases, with 15 bases between them. Germline CDR1 SGHNT, CDR2 YYREEE (reference sequence). CDR3 loop: CASSPASPPDTQYF. The DNA for the CDR3 is TGTGCCAGCAGCCCGGCCAGCCCCCCCGATACGCAGTATTTT.